This TCR beta chain was obtained from a study of human CD8 memory T cell subsets. Study-wide results and caveats: Estimates computed with Chao1 suggested greater diversity in stem-like memory T cells than in precursor exhausted T cells.

In regard to this clonotype: Its antigen is undetermined.

TCR beta was sequenced from UMI-tagged 5' RACE libraries. TCRdb re-called the 5' RACE reads, yielding one record per CDR3 amino acid sequence without DNA. The table lists more than 5,500 distinct CDR3 sequences. The CDR3 covers 15 residues. Germline V lookup: CDR1 MDHEN, CDR2 SYDVKM. TPEX cells were early memory CD8+ T cells (CCR7+ PD-1+ TIGIT+) that had exhausted-like traits. Negative magnetic separation enriched total CD8+ T cells. The sequence derives from a human donor in good health. This chain links TRBV28 with TRBJ2-3; TCRdb's D gene call, TRBD1, goes unchecked for lack of DNA. The specimen sequenced was CD8+ T cells from PBMCs. The CDR3 loop is CASRSQDASTDTQYF.